This T cell receptor (beta chain) was recovered during a study of tumor-infiltrating lymphocytes in primary liver carcinoma. Production of TCR beta cDNA used around 500 ng total RNA together with a constant-region primer. Libraries of TCR beta came from three nested multiplex PCR rounds with slightly modified ARM-PCR. In the first two PCR rounds, TRBV1-TRBV30 forward primers were paired with a C-beta reverse primer, and each round lasted around 10 cycles. TCRdb re-derived calls from the multiplex PCR reads in MiXCR, one entry per CDR3 protein. The sample lists roughly 78,000 distinct CDR3 sequences, 71% occurring once. Germline V CDR1 and CDR2: SQVTM, ANQGSEA. The CDR3 spans 11 residues. Between about 17 and 34 mg of unsorted bulk tissue served as the source from which RNA and DNA were co-extracted. Per tumor, sampling covered five separate regions. Turning to this clonotype: One junction end does not reproduce the germline sequence, and a read error may be involved.

The TCR was taken from a woman aged 60 to 75 with primary liver carcinoma and hepatitis B virus infection. Sequencing was carried out using liver tumor tissue from sampling region 4. Subset given: tumor region T4, right-lateral pole. This chain uses TRBV29-1 with TRBJ2-5, with TRBD2 matching 7 bases. The CDR3 DNA follows: TGCGGCGTTTCGGGCGGGGGAACCCAGTACTTC. Translating it yields CGVSGGGTQYF. The full variable domain, in which reference TRBV29-1 and TRBJ2-5 provide the parts outside the CDR3, is SAVISQKPSRDICQRGTSLTIQCQVDSQVTMMFWYRQQPGQSLTLIATANQGSEATYESGFVIDKFPISRPNLTFSTLTVSNMSPEDSSIYLCGVSGGGTQYFGPGTRLLVL.